The sequence of this TCR beta chain was determined in a study of shared clonotypes between healthy human individuals. The CDR3 has 13 amino acids. Germline assignment: CDR1 GTSNPN and CDR2 SVGIG (reference sequence). V lost 0 bases and J 7 bases, leaving 10 bases between the germline ends. Comments on this clone: The sample holds other DNA sequences that translate to the same CDR3.

Libraries were prepared by immunoSEQ multiplex PCR; TCRdb keeps only in-frame clonotypes and omits some of them. This table has about 2.5 million clones, 85% to 95% appearing once. The TCR was taken from a man aged 18 to 29 in good health. Some clones in this sample may be carry-over from other donors' samples. The gene calls are TRBV30 and TRBJ1-5, with TRBD1 as a possible D gene (5 bases). What was sequenced was naive CD4+ T cells from PBMCs. Subset described: CD45RA+ positively selected. The CDR3 region has the DNA TGTGCCTGGAGTGTTACGGGGGGACAGCCCCAGCATTTT. Residues: CAWSVTGGQPQHF.